Described below is a single TCR beta chain sequence and its context. Antigen unknown. The record originates from a study of cytomegalovirus exposure and HLA in healthy donors. Across the study: The 120 or so validation repertoires, a later analysis reported, used the same platform as the approximately 630 first-cohort repertoires. Study conclusions and caveats: Cytomegalovirus-associated TCR beta chains were listed, numbering approximately 150.

Some clones are missing from TCRdb's copy, which holds only in-frame ones; the method was immunoSEQ multiplex PCR. The repertoire holds about 120,000 clones, with more than 75% as singletons. CDR1 MGHRA and CDR2 YSYEKL come from the germline V gene. Trimming took 0 bases from V and 0 from J, leaving 12 bases between them. The CDR3 sequence is 16 residues long. The receptor comes from a woman aged 25 to 39 in good health and CMV-seronegative. Sequenced sample: PBMCs. The chain carries TRBV4-1 and TRBJ2-7; D possibly corresponds to TRBD2 (6 bases). The CDR3, as DNA: TGCGCCAGCAGCCAAGAGGGCGGGACGAGCTCCTACGAGCAGTACTTC. This translates into CASSQEGGTSSYEQYF.